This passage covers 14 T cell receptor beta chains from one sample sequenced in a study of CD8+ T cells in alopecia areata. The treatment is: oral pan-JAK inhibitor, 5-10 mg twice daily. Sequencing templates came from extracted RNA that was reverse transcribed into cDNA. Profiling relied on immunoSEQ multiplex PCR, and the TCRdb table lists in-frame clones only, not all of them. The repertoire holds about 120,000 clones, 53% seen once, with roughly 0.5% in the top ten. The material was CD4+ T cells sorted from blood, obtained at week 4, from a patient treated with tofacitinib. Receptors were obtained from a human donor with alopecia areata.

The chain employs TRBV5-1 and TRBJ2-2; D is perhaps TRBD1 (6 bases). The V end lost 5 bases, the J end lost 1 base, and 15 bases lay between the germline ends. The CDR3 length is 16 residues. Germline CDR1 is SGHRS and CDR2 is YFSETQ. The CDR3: CASRSGGRGNTGELFF. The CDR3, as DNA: TGCGCCAGCAGATCGGGCGGCAGGGGGAACACCGGGGAGCTGTTTTTT.

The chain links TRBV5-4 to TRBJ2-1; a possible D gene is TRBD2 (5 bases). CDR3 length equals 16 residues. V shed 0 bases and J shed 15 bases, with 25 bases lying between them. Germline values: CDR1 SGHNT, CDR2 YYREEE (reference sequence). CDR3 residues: CASSLEVGRNTAGGFF. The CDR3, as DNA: TGTGCCAGCAGCTTGGAGGTCGGCAGAAATACAGCCGGAGGGTTCTTC.

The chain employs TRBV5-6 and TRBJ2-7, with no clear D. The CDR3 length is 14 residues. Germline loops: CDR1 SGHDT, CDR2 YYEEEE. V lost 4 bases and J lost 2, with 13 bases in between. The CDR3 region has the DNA TGTGCCAGCAGCATACCCCGGGCGCCCTACGAGCAGTACTTC. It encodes CASSIPRAPYEQYF. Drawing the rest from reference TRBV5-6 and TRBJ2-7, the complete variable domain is DAGVTQSPTHLIKTRGQQVTLRCSPKSGHDTVSWYQQALGQGPQFIFQYYEEEERQRGNFPDRFSGHQFPNYSSELNVNALLLGDSALYLCASSIPRAPYEQYFGPGTRLTVT.

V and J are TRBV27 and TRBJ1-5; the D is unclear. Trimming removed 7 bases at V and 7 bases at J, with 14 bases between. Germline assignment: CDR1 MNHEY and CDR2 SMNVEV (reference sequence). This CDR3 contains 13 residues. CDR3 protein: CASNRGSGQPQHF. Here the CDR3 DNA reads TGTGCCAGCAATCGGGGATCAGGACAGCCCCAGCATTTT.

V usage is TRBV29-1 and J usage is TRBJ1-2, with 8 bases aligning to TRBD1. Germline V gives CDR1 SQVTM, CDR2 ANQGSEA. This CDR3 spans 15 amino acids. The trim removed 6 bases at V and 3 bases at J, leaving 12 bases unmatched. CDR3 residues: CSVVGQGGFYYGYTF. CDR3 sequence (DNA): TGCAGCGTGGTAGGACAGGGTGGGTTTTACTATGGCTACACCTTC.

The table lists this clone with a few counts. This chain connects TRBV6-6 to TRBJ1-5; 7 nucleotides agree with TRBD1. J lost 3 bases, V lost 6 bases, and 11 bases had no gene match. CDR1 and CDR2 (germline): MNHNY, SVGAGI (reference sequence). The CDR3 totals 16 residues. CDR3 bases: TGTGCCAGCAGCGGAACAGGGGCCCTGAACAATCAGCCCCAGCATTTT. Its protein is CASSGTGALNNQPQHF.

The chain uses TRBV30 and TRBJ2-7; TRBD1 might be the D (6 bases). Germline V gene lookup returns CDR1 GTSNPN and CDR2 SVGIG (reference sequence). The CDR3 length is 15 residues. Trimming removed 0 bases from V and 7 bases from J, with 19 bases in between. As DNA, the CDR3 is TGTGCCTGGAGTGTGTTTGACAGGTCGTCGAATGAGCAGTACTTC. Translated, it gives CAWSVFDRSSNEQYF.

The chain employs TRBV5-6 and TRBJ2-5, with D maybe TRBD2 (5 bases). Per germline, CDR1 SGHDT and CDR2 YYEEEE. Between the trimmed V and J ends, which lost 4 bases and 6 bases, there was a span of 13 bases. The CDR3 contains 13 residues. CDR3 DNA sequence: TGTGCCAGCAGCGAACTGAGGGAAAAGACCCAGTACTTC. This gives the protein CASSELREKTQYF.

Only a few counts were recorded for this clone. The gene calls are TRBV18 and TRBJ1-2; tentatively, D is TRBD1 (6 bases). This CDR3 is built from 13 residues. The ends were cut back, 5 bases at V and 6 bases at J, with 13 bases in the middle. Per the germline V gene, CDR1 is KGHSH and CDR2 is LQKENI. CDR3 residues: CASSTPPGDGYTF. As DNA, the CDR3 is TGTGCCAGCTCAACCCCTCCAGGGGATGGCTACACCTTC.

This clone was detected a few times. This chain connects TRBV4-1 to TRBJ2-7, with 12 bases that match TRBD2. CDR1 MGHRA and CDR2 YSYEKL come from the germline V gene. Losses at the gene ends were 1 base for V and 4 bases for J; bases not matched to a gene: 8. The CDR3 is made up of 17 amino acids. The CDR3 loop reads CASSQVGLAGTKYEQYF. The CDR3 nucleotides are TGCGCCAGCAGCCAAGTAGGACTAGCGGGGACAAAATACGAGCAGTACTTC.

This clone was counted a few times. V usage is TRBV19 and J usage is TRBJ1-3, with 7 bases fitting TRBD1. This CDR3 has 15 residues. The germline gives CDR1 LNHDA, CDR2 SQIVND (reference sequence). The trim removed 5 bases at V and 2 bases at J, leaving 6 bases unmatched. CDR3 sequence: CASSRDRDAGNTIYF. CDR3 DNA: TGTGCCAGTAGTCGCGACAGGGATGCTGGAAACACCATATATTTT.

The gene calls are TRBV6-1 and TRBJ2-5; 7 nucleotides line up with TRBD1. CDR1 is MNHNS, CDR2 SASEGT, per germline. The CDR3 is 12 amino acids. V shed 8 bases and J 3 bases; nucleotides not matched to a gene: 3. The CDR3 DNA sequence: TGTGCCAGCTGTCAGGGGGAAGAGACCCAGTACTTC. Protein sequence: CASCQGEETQYF.

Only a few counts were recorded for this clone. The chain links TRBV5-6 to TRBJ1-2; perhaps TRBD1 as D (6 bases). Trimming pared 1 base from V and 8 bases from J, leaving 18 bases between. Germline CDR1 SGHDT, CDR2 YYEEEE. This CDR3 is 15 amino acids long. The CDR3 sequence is CASSLLLRGPGGYTF. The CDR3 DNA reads TGTGCCAGCAGCTTGCTTCTCCGGGGGCCCGGCGGCTACACCTTC.

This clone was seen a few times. The DNA for the CDR3 is TGTGCCATCAGGGAACAGGGTGAGCAGTTCTTC. This encodes CAIREQGEQFF. The chain uses TRBV10-3 and TRBJ2-1; TRBD1 is a possible D gene (6 bases). CDR3 length: 11 amino acids. V lost 6 bases and J lost 9, with 9 bases in between. Germline loops: CDR1 ENHRY, CDR2 SYGVKD.